These 11 T cell receptor beta chains were sequenced from one sample in a study of blood T cell repertoires in COVID-19. The data were produced by immunoSEQ multiplex PCR, yet TCRdb's version contains in-frame clones alone and is incomplete. The sample holds 250,000 to 350,000 clones, approximately 88% seen once. Specimen: peripheral blood. All receptors come from a human donor with COVID-19, enrolled during active disease. The donor label of this sample is uncertain.

The chain uses TRBV18 and TRBJ2-5; 12 bases map to TRBD2. Losses at the gene ends were 0 bases for V and 4 bases for J; bases not matched to a gene: 9. The germline CDR1 and CDR2 sequences are KGHSH and LQKENI. This CDR3 contains 18 residues. CDR3 DNA: TGTGCCAGCTCACCACCGAGGTCTAGCGGGAGGGTCGTAGAGACCCAGTACTTC. It is translated as CASSPPRSSGRVVETQYF. Using reference TRBV18 and TRBJ2-5 for the parts outside the CDR3, the full variable domain is NAGVMQNPRHLVRRRGQEARLRCSPMKGHSHVYWYRQLPEEGLKFMVYLQKENIIDESGMPKERFSAEFPKEGPSILRIQQVVRGDSAAYFCASSPPRSSGRVVETQYFGPGTRLLVL.

The chain uses TRBV24-1 and TRBJ2-7, with TRBD1 identical over 9 bases. The ends lost 0 bases at V and 4 bases at J; junction bases unmatched: 6. The CDR3 spans 16 residues. Germline CDR1 reads KGHDR; CDR2 reads SFDVKD. In DNA, the CDR3 is TGTGCCACCAGTGATTTGGACGGGACAGGGTCGTACGAGCAGTACTTC. It yields the protein CATSDLDGTGSYEQYF.

Only one count was recorded for this clone. CDR3 coding DNA: TGTGCCAGCAGTTTGAAGGGGGTCGATGGCTACACCTTC. Its translation: CASSLKGVDGYTF. The chain uses TRBV28 and TRBJ1-2; D may be TRBD1 (6 bases). Germline CDR1 is MDHEN and CDR2 is SYDVKM. Trimming shortened V by 3 bases and J by 6 bases, and 11 bases separated the two germline ends. The CDR3 sequence is 13 residues long.

The rearrangement links TRBV27 to TRBJ2-5; TRBD1 is a possible D gene (6 bases). Trimming pared 4 bases from V and 1 base from J, leaving 16 bases between. The V gene's germline CDR1 is MNHEY and CDR2 SMNVEV (reference sequence). This CDR3 is built from 16 residues. The CDR3 DNA is TGTGCCAGCAGTTCAAACAGGGTGGGCCCCCAAGAGACCCAGTACTTC. Translation gives CASSSNRVGPQETQYF.

As regards this clone: This CDR3 is also generated by other DNA sequences in the sample. V is TRBV18 and J is TRBJ1-1, with no clear D. Trimming took off 3 bases at V and 0 bases at J, with 5 bases between the two ends. This CDR3 comprises 13 residues. Germline values: CDR1 KGHSH, CDR2 LQKENI. The CDR3 coding sequence is TGTGCCAGCTCACCCCCGGTGAACACTGAAGCTTTCTTT. Translating it yields CASSPPVNTEAFF.

The chain employs TRBV28 and TRBJ2-1; 8 bases align to TRBD1. The CDR3 length is 12 residues. Germline V lookup: CDR1 MDHEN, CDR2 SYDVKM. V was clipped by 4 bases and J by 8 bases; unmatched bases: 1. The CDR3 sequence is CASSSGQDEQFF. DNA of the CDR3: TGTGCCAGCAGTTCGGGACAGGATGAGCAGTTCTTC.

The V gene is TRBV7-9, the J gene TRBJ1-2, with TRBD1 matching over 8 bases. The CDR3 contains 15 residues. Germline V gene lookup returns CDR1 SEHNR and CDR2 FQNEAQ (reference sequence). V lost 5 bases, J lost 7 bases, and 12 bases stayed unmatched. The CDR3 DNA follows: TGTGCCAGCAGCCCCCGGACAGGGCCACCGGCTGGCTACACCTTC. Translating gives CASSPRTGPPAGYTF.

This clone was observed once. The chain couples TRBV6-1 to TRBJ2-5; 7 bases line up with TRBD2. J gave up 4 bases and V 1 base, and 9 bases lay outside the gene matches. The CDR3 is made up of 16 amino acids. The germline CDR1 and CDR2 sequences are MNHNS and SASEGT. CDR3 sequence (DNA): TGTGCCAGCAGTGAAGGCCCGAGCGGGGAAGGAGAGACCCAGTACTTC. Translating gives CASSEGPSGEGETQYF.

The chain uses TRBV30 and TRBJ1-4, with D possibly being TRBD1 (5 bases). Germline CDR1 and CDR2: GTSNPN and SVGIG (reference sequence). V gave up 0 bases and J gave up 8 bases, with 28 bases separating them. The CDR3 has 19 amino acids. The CDR3 here is CAWSVPGYPPPQGKEKLFF. The DNA for the CDR3 is TGTGCCTGGAGTGTACCCGGGTACCCTCCTCCTCAGGGAAAGGAAAAACTGTTTTTT.

V is TRBV6-5 and J is TRBJ2-3, with D possibly being TRBD1 (5 bases). Germline V gives CDR1 MNHEY, CDR2 SVGAGI. The V end was cut by 5 bases, the J end by 7 bases, with 13 bases between. This CDR3 contains 13 residues. CDR3 sequence: CASSQGFLNTQYF. DNA of the CDR3: TGTGCCAGCAGTCAGGGATTTCTAAATACGCAGTATTTT.

This clone occurred a few times. The CDR3 sequence is CASSEAFNEKLFF. The CDR3 DNA reads as TGTGCCAGCAGTGAGGCATTTAATGAAAAACTGTTTTTT. The chain employs TRBV12-3 or TRBV12-4 and TRBJ1-4, with D unclear. The CDR3 totals 13 residues. V lost 5 bases, J lost 4 bases, and 8 bases lay in between.